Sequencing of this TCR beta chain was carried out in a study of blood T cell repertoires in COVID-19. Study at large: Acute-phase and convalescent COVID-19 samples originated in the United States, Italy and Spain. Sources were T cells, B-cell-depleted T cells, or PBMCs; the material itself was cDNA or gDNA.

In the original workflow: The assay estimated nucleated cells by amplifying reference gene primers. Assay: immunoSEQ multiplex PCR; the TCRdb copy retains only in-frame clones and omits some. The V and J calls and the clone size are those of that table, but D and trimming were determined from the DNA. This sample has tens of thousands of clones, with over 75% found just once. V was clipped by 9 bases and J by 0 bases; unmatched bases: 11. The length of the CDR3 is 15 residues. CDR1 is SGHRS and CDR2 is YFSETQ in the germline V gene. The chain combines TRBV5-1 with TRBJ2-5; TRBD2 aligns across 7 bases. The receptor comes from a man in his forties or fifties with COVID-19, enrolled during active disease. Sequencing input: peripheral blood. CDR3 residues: CATRPLTSDQETQYF. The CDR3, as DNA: TGCGCCACCCGCCCCCTTACTAGCGACCAAGAGACCCAGTACTTC.